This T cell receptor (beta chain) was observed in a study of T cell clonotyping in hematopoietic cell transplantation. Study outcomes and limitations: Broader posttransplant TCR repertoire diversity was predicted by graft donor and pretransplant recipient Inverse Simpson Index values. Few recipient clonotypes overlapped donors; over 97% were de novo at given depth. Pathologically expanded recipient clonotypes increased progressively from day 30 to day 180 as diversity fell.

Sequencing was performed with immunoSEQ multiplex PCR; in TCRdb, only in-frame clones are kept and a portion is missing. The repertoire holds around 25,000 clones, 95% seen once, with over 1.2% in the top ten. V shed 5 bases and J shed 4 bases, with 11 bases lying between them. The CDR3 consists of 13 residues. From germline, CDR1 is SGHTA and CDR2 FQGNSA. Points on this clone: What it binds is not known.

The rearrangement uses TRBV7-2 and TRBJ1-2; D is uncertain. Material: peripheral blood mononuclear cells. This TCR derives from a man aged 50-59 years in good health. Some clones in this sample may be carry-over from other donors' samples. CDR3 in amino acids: CASSPARAYGYTF. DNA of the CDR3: TGTGCCAGCAGCCCTGCGCGGGCCTATGGCTACACCTTC.